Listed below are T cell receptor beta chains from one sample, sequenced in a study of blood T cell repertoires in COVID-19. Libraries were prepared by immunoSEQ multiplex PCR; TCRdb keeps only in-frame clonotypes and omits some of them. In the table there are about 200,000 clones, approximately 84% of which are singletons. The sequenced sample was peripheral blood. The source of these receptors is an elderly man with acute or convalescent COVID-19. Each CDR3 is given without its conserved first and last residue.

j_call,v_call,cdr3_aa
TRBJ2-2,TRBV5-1,ASSPDGLAQVGELF
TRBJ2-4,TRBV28,ASCSPTLAKNIQY
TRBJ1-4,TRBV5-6,ASSSTGAVRLF
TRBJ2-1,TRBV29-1,SVLGTSGYNEQF
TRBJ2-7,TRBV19,ASSSITGHLGRSYEQY
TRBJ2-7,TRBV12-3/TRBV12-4,ASSPDRAYEQY
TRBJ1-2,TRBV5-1,ASSLTGGGYGYT
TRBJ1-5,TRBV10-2,ASSEQGGNQPQH
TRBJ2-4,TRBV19,ASSTPGTAKNIQY
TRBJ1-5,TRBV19,ASSGTGGRSNQPQH
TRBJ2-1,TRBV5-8,ASSLGQGSYNEQF
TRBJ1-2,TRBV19,ASSPGQGNYGYT
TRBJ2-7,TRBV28,ASRPRTSGSEQY
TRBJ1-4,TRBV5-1,ASSLGWSNEKLF
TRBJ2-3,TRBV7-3,ASSLSWIPGGAQY
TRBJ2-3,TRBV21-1,ASMGIDREDTQY
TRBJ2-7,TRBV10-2,ASSAGISSYEQY
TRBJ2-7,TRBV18,ASSPPGLAAYEQY